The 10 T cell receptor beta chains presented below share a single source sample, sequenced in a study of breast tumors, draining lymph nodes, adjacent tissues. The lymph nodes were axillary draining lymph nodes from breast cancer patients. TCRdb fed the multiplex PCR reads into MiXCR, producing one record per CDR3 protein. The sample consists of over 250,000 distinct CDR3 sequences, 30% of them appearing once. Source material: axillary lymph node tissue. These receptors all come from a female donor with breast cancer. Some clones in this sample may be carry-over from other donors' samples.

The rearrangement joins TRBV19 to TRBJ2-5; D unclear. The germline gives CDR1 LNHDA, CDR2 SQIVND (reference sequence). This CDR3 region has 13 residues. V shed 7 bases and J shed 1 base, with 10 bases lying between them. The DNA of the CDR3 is TGTGCCAGTAAGGGTGTCAGCCAAGAGACCCAGTACTTC. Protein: CASKGVSQETQYF.

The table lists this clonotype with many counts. The CDR3 loop is CASSSGTGGGNTIYF. The CDR3, as DNA: TGTGCCAGCAGCTCCGGGACAGGGGGTGGAAACACCATATATTTT. The rearrangement links TRBV7-8 to TRBJ1-3, with TRBD1 identical over 11 bases. Germline CDR1 is SGHVS and CDR2 is FQNEAQ. Losses at the gene ends were 4 bases for V and 3 bases for J; bases not matched to a gene: 2. The CDR3 is 15 amino acids.

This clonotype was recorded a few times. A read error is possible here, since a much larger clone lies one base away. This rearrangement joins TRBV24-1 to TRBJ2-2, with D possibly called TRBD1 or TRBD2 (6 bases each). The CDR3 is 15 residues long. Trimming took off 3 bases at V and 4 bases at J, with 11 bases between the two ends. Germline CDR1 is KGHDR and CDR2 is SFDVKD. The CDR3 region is CATSDPRGPTGELFF. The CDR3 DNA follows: TGTGCCACCAGTGATCCCCGGGGGCCCACCGGGGAGCTGTTTTTT.

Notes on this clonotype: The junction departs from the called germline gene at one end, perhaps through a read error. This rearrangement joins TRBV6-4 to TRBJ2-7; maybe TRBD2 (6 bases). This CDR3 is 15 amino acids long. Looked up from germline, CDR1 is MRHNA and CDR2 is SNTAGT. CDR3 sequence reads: CAISQRASDSYEQYF. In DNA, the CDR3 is TGTGCCATCAGTCAGCGAGCTAGCGACTCCTACGAGCAGTACTTC.

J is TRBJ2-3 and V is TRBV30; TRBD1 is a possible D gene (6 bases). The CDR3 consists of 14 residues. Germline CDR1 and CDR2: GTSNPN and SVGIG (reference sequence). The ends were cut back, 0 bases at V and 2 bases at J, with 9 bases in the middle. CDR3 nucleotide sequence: TGTGCCTGGAGTGTAGGGGGAGACACAGATACGCAGTATTTT. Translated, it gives CAWSVGGDTDTQYF.

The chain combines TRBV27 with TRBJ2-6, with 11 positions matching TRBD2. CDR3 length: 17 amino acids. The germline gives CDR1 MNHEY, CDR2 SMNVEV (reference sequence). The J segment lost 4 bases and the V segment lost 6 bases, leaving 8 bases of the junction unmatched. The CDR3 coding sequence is TGTGCCAGCAGCCATAGCGGGAGGGCGTGGGGGGCCAACGTCCTGACTTTC. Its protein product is CASSHSGRAWGANVLTF.

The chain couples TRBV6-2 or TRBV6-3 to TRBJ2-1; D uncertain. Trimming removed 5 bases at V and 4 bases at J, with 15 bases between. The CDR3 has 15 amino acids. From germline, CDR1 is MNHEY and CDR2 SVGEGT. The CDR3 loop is CASSHGEWGYNEQFF. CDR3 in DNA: TGTGCCAGCAGTCACGGAGAGTGGGGTTACAATGAGCAGTTCTTC.

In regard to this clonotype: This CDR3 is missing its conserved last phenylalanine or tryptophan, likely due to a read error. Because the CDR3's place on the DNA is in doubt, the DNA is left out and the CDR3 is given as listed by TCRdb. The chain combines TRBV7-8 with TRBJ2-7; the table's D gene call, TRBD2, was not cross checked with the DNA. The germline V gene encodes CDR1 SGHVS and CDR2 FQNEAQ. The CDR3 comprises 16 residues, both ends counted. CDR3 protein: CASSLGLAGGSYEQCS.

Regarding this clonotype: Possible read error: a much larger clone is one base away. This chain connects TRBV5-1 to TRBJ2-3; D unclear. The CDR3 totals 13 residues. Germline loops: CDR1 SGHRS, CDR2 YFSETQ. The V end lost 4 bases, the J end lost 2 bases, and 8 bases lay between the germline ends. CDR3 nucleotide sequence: TGCGCCAGCAGCCCGTACTCCACAGATACGCAGTATTTT. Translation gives CASSPYSTDTQYF.

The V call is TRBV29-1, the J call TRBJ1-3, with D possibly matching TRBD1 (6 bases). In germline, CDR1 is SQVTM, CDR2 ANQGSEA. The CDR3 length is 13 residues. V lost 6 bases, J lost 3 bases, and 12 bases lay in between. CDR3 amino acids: CSVEGGGGNTIYF. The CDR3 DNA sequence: TGCAGCGTAGAGGGGGGAGGTGGAAACACCATATATTTT.